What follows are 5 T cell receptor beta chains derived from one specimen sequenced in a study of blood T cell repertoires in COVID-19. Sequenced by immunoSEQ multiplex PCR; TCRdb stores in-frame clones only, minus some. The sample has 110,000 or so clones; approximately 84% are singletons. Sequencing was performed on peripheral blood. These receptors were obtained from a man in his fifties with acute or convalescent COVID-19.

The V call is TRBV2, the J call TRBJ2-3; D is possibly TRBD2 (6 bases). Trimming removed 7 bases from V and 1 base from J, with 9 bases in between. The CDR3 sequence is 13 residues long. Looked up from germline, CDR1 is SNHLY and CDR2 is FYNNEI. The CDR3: CASTGLGTDTQYF. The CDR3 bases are TGTGCCAGCACGGGACTGGGCACAGATACGCAGTATTTT. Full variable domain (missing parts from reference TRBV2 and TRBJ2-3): EPEVTQTPSHQVTQMGQEVILRCVPISNHLYFYWYRQILGQKVEFLVSFYNNEISEKSEIFDDQFSVERPDGSNFTLKIRSTKLEDSAMYFCASTGLGTDTQYFGPGTRLTVL.

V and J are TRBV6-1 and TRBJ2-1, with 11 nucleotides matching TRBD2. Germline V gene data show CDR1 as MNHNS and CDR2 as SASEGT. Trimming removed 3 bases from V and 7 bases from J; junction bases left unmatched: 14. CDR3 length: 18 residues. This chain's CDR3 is CASSESSGGNAPYNEQFF. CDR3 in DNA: TGTGCCAGCAGTGAGTCTAGCGGGGGGAACGCTCCTTATAATGAGCAGTTCTTC.

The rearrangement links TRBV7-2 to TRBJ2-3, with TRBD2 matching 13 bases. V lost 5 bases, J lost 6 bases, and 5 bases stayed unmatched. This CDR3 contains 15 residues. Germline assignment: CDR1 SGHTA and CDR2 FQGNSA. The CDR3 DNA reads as TGTGCCAGCAGCCCCGGACTAGCGGGGGCTGATACGCAGTATTTT. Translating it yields CASSPGLAGADTQYF.

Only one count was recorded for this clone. The CDR3 spells CASRTSGGNTDTQYF. CDR3 sequence (DNA): TGTGCCAGTCGAACTAGCGGGGGGAACACAGATACGCAGTATTTT. The chain is built from TRBV6-5 and TRBJ2-3; 12 nucleotides align to TRBD2. The CDR3 runs 15 residues. CDR1 is MNHEY, CDR2 SVGAGI, per germline. V was pared by 9 bases and J by 2 bases, with 6 bases of the junction left unmatched.

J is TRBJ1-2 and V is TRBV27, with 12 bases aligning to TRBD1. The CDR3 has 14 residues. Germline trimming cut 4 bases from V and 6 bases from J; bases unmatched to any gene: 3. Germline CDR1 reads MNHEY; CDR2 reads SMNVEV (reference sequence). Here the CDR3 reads CASSSRDRGHGYTF. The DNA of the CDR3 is TGTGCCAGCAGTTCCCGGGACAGGGGGCATGGCTACACCTTC.